This T cell receptor (beta chain) emerged from a study of long-term antiretroviral therapy in people with HIV. Per the germline V gene, CDR1 is MNHNY and CDR2 is SVGAGI (reference sequence). Trimming took 0 bases from V and 2 from J; bases not matched to a gene: 4. There are 16 residues in the CDR3. Researchers report immunoSEQ v3.0 was run at survey level. It was about 40,000-55,000 T-cell genomes per sample that sequencing targeted. Method: immunoSEQ multiplex PCR; TCRdb's copy keeps in-frame clones and lacks some. The profile shows approximately 15,000 clones, about 82% of them singletons. As concerns this clone: Its specificity is not known.

Findings of the study overall: For ART adherence, viral resistance and therapy changes, no data were available.

The chain recombines TRBV6-6 with TRBJ2-7; TRBD1 matches 10 bases. The specimen was unsorted PBMCs, collected 1.8 years before starting antiretroviral therapy. This clonotype was sampled from a woman aged 40 to 49 with HIV. The CDR3 spells CASSYSGDRGTYEQYF. Written as DNA, the CDR3 is TGTGCCAGCAGTTACTCAGGGGACAGGGGTACCTACGAGCAGTACTTC.